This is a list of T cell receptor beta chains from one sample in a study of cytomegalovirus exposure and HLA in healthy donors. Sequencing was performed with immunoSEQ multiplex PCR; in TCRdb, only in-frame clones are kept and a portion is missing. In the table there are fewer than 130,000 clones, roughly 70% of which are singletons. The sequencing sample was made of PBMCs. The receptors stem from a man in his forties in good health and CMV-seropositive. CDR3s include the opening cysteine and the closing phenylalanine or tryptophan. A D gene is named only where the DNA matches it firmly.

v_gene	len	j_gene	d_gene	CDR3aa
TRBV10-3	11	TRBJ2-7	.	CASGNAYEQYF
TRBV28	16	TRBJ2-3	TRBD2	CASSASGGVGTDTQYF
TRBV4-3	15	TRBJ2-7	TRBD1	CASSQERTGGYEQYF
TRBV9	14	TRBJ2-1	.	CASSRLGASNEQFF
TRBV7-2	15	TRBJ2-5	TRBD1	CASSYILQGAETQYF
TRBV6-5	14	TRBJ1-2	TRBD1	CASSLQGDGYGYTF
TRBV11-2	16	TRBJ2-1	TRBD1	CASSLGRGGAYNEQFF
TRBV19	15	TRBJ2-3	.	CASSQTEAPSDTQYF
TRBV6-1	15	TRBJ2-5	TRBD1	CASIRAGTAQETQYF
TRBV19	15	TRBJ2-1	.	CATCSRDTVGNEQFF
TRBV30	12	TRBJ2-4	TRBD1	CAYLTGHNIQYF
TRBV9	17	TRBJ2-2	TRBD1	CASSVNPLTGVTGELFF
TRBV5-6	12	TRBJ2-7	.	CASSFGSYEQYF
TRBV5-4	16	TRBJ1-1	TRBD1	CASSEPGQGGVAEAFF
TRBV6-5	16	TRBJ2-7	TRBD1	CASSYSGQGLPYEQYF
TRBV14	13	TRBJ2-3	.	CASSRGITDTQYF
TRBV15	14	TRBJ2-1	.	CATSGTGTYNEQFF
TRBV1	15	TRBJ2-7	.	CTSSQGELAGGEQYF
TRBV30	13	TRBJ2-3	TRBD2	CAWSSGSPDTQYF
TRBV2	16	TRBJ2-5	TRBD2	CASSDGFASGIETQYF
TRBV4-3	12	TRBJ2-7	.	CASSQDNYEQYF
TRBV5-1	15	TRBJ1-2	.	CASSLELAPNYGYTF
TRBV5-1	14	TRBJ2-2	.	CASSLASNTGELFF
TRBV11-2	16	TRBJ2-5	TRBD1	CASSIGTGPVSETQYF
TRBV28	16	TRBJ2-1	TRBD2	CASSQRTSGGYNEQFF
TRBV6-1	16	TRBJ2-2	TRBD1	CASSKGTGGANGELFF
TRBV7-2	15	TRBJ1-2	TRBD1	CASSHPGGQKNGYTF
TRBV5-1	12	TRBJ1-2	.	CASSLDRDDYTF
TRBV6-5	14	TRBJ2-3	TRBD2	CASTASGSGDTQYF
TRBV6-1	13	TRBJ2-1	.	CASSLVAWNEQFF
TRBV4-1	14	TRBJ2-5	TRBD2	CASSQETAGEEQYF
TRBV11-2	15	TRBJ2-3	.	CASSSTQGSLDTQYF
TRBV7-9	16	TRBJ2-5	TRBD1	CASSYRTGLGLETQYF
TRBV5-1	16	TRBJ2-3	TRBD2	CASSPLAGGPGDTQYF
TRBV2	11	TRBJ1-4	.	CAGRFNEKLFF
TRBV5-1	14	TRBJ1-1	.	CASTPGIMNTEAFF
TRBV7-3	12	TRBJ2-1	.	CASSLTGGGQFF
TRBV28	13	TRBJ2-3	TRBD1	CATTNRGADTQYF
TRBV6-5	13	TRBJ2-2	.	CASSYRDTGELFF
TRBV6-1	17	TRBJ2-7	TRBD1	CASSAGQGDLVSYEQYF
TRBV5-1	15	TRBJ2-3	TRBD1	CASSIGTGKTDTQYF
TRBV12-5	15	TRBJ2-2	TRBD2	CASGFISGSAGELFF
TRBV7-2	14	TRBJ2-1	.	CASTLGRGNNEQFF
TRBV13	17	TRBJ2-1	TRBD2	CASSSGLAGGPNNEQFF
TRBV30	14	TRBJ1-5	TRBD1	CAWSAGQGDQPQHF
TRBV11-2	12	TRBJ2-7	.	CASSLVSYEQYF
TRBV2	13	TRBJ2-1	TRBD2	CASKLAANNEQFF
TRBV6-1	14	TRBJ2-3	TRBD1	CASSAGQRTDTQYF
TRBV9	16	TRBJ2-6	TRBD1	CASSVQGAPGANVLTF
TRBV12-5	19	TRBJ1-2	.	CASGLVSDPPSGVDYGYTF
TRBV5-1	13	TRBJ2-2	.	CASSLDMTGELFF
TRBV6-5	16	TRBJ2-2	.	CASSSTLARVGGELFF
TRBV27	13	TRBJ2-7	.	CASSFGASYEQYF
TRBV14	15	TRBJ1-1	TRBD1	CASSPRQGPVTEAFF
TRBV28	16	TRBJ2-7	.	CASSFQNRGPLGEQYF